The T cell receptor (beta chain) under discussion was sequenced for a study of CD8+CD57+ T cells in acquired aplastic anemia. It was patients with CD8+CD57+ cell expansion by flow cytometry who were chosen for sequencing. The template used for profiling TCR beta VDJ and CDR3 was genomic DNA. TCRdb processed the reads anew with MiXCR; each CDR3 protein has one entry. The table includes about 190,000 distinct CDR3 sequences, roughly half detected once. The sequence was obtained from a human donor with aplastic anemia. The sequencing input was sorted CD4+, CD8+, or CD8+CD57+ T cells (not recorded which) from PBMCs.

The CDR3 DNA reads TGCAGTGCTAAGGGACTAGCGGGAAACTATGAGCAGTTCTTC. Its protein is CSAKGLAGNYEQFF. J is TRBJ2-1 and V is TRBV20-1; 13 bases are a match to TRBD2. V trimming: 4 bases; J trimming: 8 bases; junction bases outside the gene matches: 5. The CDR3 loop spans 14 amino acids. Germline V gives CDR1 DFQATT, CDR2 SNEGSKA (reference sequence).